Presented here are 21 T cell receptor beta chains from one specimen sequenced in a study of cytomegalovirus exposure and HLA in healthy donors (dated by TCRdb to 2016 to 2017). The method was the immunoSEQ multiplex PCR assay. The multiplex PCR relied on a mix of 60 forward primers for TCR Vbeta segments and 13 reverse primers for TCR Jbeta segments. Entries here come from immuneACCESS through TCRdb and include only in-frame sequences with V and J called. Some clones fail to appear in such tables; in the studies checked, an unresolved V gene covers under half of the shortfall, and the cause of the remainder is unknown. Counted in this sample were tens of thousands of clones; less than 80% of them appeared once. Roughly 12% of the sample rests with the top ten. Sequencing used PBMCs. Receptors originate from a woman aged 40-49 years in good health and CMV-seropositive.

By share, this clone ranks as medium-sized. The chain is built from TRBV5-1 and TRBJ1-4; 11 bases agree with TRBD1. The CDR3 spans 15 residues. The germline V gene has CDR1 SGHRS and CDR2 YFSETQ. V shed 1 base and J 8 bases; nucleotides not matched to a gene: 4. The CDR3 bases are TGCGCCAGCAGCTTGTGGGGACAGGGGGAAGAAAAACTGTTTTTT. It codes for CASSLWGQGEEKLFF.

Concerning this clone: A read error may produce the germline difference seen at one junction end. J is TRBJ1-1 and V is TRBV18; TRBD1 is a possible D gene (5 bases). CDR1 is KGHSH, CDR2 LQKENI, per germline. The CDR3 has 12 amino acids. The CDR3 loop is CTSSPGRFEAFF. CDR3 in DNA: TGTACCAGCTCACCGGGGCGATTTGAAGCTTTCTTT.

This sequence joins TRBV7-6 and TRBJ2-1, with a possible D match to TRBD2 (7 bases). There are 14 residues in the CDR3. V lost 1 base and J lost 9, with 13 bases in between. CDR1 is SGHVS, CDR2 FNYEAQ, per germline. The CDR3 loop is CASSLEGGGREQFF. The CDR3 region has the DNA TGTGCCAGCAGCTTAGAAGGGGGGGGCCGTGAGCAGTTCTTC.

This clone showed up just a few times. The CDR3 DNA reads as TGTGCCAGCAGTTATGGTGTCAGGGGGTTAGGCTACACCTTC. It translates to CASSYGVRGLGYTF. The genes are TRBV6-5 and TRBJ1-2, with 7 bases lining up with TRBD1. This CDR3 region has 14 residues. CDR1 MNHEY and CDR2 SVGAGI come from the germline V gene. V shed 3 bases and J 8 bases; nucleotides not matched to a gene: 9.

This clone is a singleton in its sample. This chain connects TRBV29-1 to TRBJ2-1; 11 bases agree with TRBD2. V lost 8 bases and J lost 2; bases outside the gene matches: 11. Per germline, CDR1 SQVTM and CDR2 ANQGSEA. This CDR3 region has 16 residues. The CDR3 sequence: CSFLGALAGAYNEQFF. CDR3 coding DNA: TGCAGCTTCCTCGGCGCACTAGCGGGGGCCTACAATGAGCAGTTCTTC.

The chain recombines TRBV6-4 with TRBJ2-2; TRBD1 is a possible D gene (6 bases). Germline-derived CDR1 and CDR2 are MRHNA and SNTAGT. V was trimmed by 2 bases and J by 1 base, leaving 11 bases between them. The CDR3 loop spans 16 amino acids. The CDR3 sequence is CASSDPSTGNTGELFF. DNA for the CDR3: TGTGCCAGCAGTGACCCTTCGACAGGGAACACCGGGGAGCTGTTTTTT.

This clone was found a few times. The chain couples TRBV27 to TRBJ2-7; 10 bases are a match to TRBD2. V lost 6 bases, J lost 5 bases, and 10 bases stayed unmatched. Looked up from germline, CDR1 is MNHEY and CDR2 is SMNVEV (reference sequence). The CDR3 is 15 residues long. The CDR3 DNA follows: TGTGCCAGCAGCTCCCTAGCGGGGGTTACAAACGAGCAGTACTTC. Its translation is CASSSLAGVTNEQYF.

This chain uses TRBV6-5 with TRBJ2-5, with D possibly TRBD2 on 7 matching bases. Trimming removed 7 bases from V and 0 bases from J, with 15 bases in between. The CDR3 has 15 residues. Germline loops: CDR1 MNHEY, CDR2 SVGAGI. The CDR3 here is CASTRRGANQETQYF. Written as DNA, the CDR3 is TGTGCCAGCACTCGTCGGGGGGCCAACCAAGAGACCCAGTACTTC.

The chain joins TRBV5-1 to TRBJ2-3; D ambiguous. This CDR3 is 13 amino acids long. Between the trimmed V and J ends, which lost 4 bases and 2 bases, there was a span of 8 bases. Germline V gene data show CDR1 as SGHRS and CDR2 as YFSETQ. The CDR3 DNA follows: TGCGCCAGCAGCCCACTCTCCACAGATACGCAGTATTTT. Translating it yields CASSPLSTDTQYF. The whole variable domain, remainder taken from reference TRBV5-1 and TRBJ2-3, is KAGVTQTPRYLIKTRGQQVTLSCSPISGHRSVSWYQQTPGQGLQFLFEYFSETQRNKGNFPGRFSGRQFSNSRSEMNVSTLELGDSALYLCASSPLSTDTQYFGPGTRLTVL.

On this clone itself: This sample also contains other DNA sequences that code for the same CDR3. V gene TRBV4-2 combines with J gene TRBJ1-1; no reliable D call. The ends were cut back, 1 base at V and 6 bases at J, with 12 bases in the middle. The CDR3 is 14 residues long. Germline assignment: CDR1 LGHNA and CDR2 YNFKEQ. CDR3 residues: CASSQVTPDSEAFF. The CDR3 DNA follows: TGTGCCAGCAGCCAAGTGACCCCAGACTCTGAAGCTTTCTTT.

The J gene is TRBJ1-4, the V gene TRBV7-9, with D perhaps TRBD1 (5 bases). V dropped 2 bases and J dropped 4 bases, with 8 bases sitting between them. The CDR3 is made up of 14 amino acids. The germline V gene encodes CDR1 SEHNR and CDR2 FQNEAQ (reference sequence). For the CDR3, the DNA is TGTGCCAGCAGCTTACAGGGATTTAATGAAAAACTGTTTTTT. Translating it yields CASSLQGFNEKLFF.

The chain links TRBV7-9 to TRBJ1-2; D gene ambiguous. The CDR3 length is 15 residues. Between the trimmed V and J ends, which lost 5 bases and 6 bases, there was a span of 19 bases. The germline V gene encodes CDR1 SEHNR and CDR2 FQNEAQ (reference sequence). The CDR3 sequence: CASSSLLGQSNGYTF. The CDR3 DNA sequence: TGTGCCAGCAGCAGCCTCCTTGGGCAGTCAAATGGCTACACCTTC.

V gene TRBV4-2 combines with J gene TRBJ1-4; D might be TRBD1 (5 bases). Germline loops: CDR1 LGHNA, CDR2 YNFKEQ. This CDR3 comprises 19 residues. Trimming left V 4 bases short and J 1 base short, with 22 bases between. The CDR3 sequence: CASSPLPTSRAGTNEKLFF. CDR3 coding DNA: TGTGCCAGCAGCCCCCTCCCGACGAGCAGGGCCGGAACTAATGAAAAACTGTTTTTT.

The V call is TRBV7-2, the J call TRBJ1-5; D perhaps matches TRBD1 (6 bases). V was clipped by 3 bases and J by 7 bases, with 13 bases between them. The length of the CDR3 is 14 residues. The germline V gene has CDR1 SGHTA and CDR2 FQGNSA. This chain's CDR3 is CASSLAQGRQPQHF. In DNA, the CDR3 is TGTGCCAGCAGCTTGGCACAGGGAAGACAGCCCCAGCATTTT.

This chain links TRBV19 with TRBJ1-3, with D possibly matching TRBD1 (5 bases). The CDR3 is 15 amino acids. Trimming pared 5 bases from V and 0 bases from J, leaving 11 bases between. Germline assignment: CDR1 LNHDA and CDR2 SQIVND (reference sequence). The CDR3 spells CASSSRGGSGNTIYF. The CDR3 bases are TGTGCCAGTAGTTCCCGGGGGGGCTCTGGAAACACCATATATTTT.

The rearrangement joins TRBV2 to TRBJ2-3; a possible D gene is TRBD1 (6 bases). CDR1 is SNHLY and CDR2 is FYNNEI in the germline V gene. The ends were cut back, 3 bases at V and 5 bases at J, with 9 bases in the middle. The CDR3 covers 13 residues. Here the CDR3 reads CASSDRQVDTQYF. CDR3 nucleotides: TGTGCCAGCAGTGACCGACAGGTAGATACGCAGTATTTT.

This clone was seen more than once but under ten times. The chain combines TRBV19 with TRBJ2-1, with D unclear. Germline V gene lookup returns CDR1 LNHDA and CDR2 SQIVND (reference sequence). The CDR3 spans 11 residues. The V end was cut by 2 bases, the J end by 9 bases, with 5 bases between. The CDR3 DNA is TGTGCCAGTAGTATATCGGGTGAGCAGTTCTTC. As protein: CASSISGEQFF.

This chain connects TRBV2 to TRBJ2-1; 7 bases line up with TRBD1. The CDR3 contains 15 residues. J gave up 3 bases and V 8 bases, and 10 bases lay outside the gene matches. CDR1 and CDR2 (germline): SNHLY, FYNNEI. The CDR3 protein is CASSLQTGSYNEQFF. CDR3 nucleotide sequence: TGTGCCAGCTCCCTCCAGACAGGGAGCTACAATGAGCAGTTCTTC.

This clone showed up just a few times. The V call is TRBV20-1, the J call TRBJ1-2; no clear D gene. The CDR3 extends over 11 amino acids. Germline V gene lookup returns CDR1 DFQATT and CDR2 SNEGSKA (reference sequence). The V gene lost 5 bases and the J gene lost 0 bases, with 4 bases spanning the gap. CDR3 nucleotide sequence: TGCAGTGCTCAGGCTAACTATGGCTACACCTTC. As protein: CSAQANYGYTF.

The V call is TRBV6-1, the J call TRBJ2-7; the match to TRBD2 covers 10 bases. Per the germline V gene, CDR1 is MNHNS and CDR2 is SASEGT. J lost 3 bases, V lost 1 base, and 3 bases had no gene match. The CDR3 extends over 15 amino acids. The CDR3 nucleotides are TGTGCCAGCAGTGAAGTGGCTAGCGGGGGCTACGAGCAGTACTTC. It yields the protein CASSEVASGGYEQYF.

This clone came up a few times. As DNA, the CDR3 is TGCAGTGCTTTACAGGGCTACGAGCAGTACTTC. Translating it yields CSALQGYEQYF. The rearrangement uses TRBV20-1 and TRBJ2-7; D perhaps matches TRBD1 (6 bases). Per the germline V gene, CDR1 is DFQATT and CDR2 is SNEGSKA (reference sequence). There are 11 residues in the CDR3. V lost 5 bases and J 3 bases, leaving 8 bases between the germline ends.